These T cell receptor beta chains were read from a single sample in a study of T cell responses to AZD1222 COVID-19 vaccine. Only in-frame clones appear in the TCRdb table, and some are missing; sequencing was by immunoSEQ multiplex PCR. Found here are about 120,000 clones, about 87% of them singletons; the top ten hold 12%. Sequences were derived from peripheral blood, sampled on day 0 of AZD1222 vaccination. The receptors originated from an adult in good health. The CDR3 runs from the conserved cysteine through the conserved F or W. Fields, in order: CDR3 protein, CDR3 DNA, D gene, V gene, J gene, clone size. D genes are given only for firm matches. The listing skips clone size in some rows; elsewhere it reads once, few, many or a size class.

CDR3aa: CASSRTGGTDTQYF
CDR3nt: TGTGCCAGCAGCCGAACAGGGGGCACAGATACGCAGTATTTT
d_gene: TRBD1
v_gene: TRBV4-2
j_gene: TRBJ2-3
abundance: NA

CDR3aa: CASSLAGWGNTGELFF
CDR3nt: TGTGCCAGCAGCTTGGCTGGATGGGGAAACACCGGGGAGCTGTTTTTT
d_gene: NA
v_gene: TRBV5-4
j_gene: TRBJ2-2
abundance: NA

CDR3aa: CASSLLGQGGNEQFF
CDR3nt: TGTGCCAGTAGTCTCTTAGGGCAGGGGGGGAATGAGCAGTTCTTC
d_gene: NA
v_gene: TRBV19
j_gene: TRBJ2-1
abundance: NA

CDR3aa: CSVEPLAGGSSYNEQFF
CDR3nt: TGCAGCGTTGAGCCTCTAGCGGGGGGGAGCTCCTACAATGAGCAGTTCTTC
d_gene: TRBD2
v_gene: TRBV29-1
j_gene: TRBJ2-1
abundance: NA

CDR3aa: CASKTTFPSYEQYF
CDR3nt: TGTGCCAGTAAAACGACTTTCCCCTCCTACGAGCAGTACTTC
d_gene: NA
v_gene: TRBV19
j_gene: TRBJ2-7
abundance: NA

CDR3aa: CASRLGLASTGELFF
CDR3nt: TGCGCCAGCCGTCTGGGACTAGCGTCGACCGGGGAGCTGTTTTTT
d_gene: TRBD2
v_gene: TRBV5-1
j_gene: TRBJ2-2
abundance: NA

CDR3aa: CASSVQNYNEQFF
CDR3nt: TGTGCCAGCAGCGTACAAAACTACAATGAGCAGTTCTTC
d_gene: NA
v_gene: TRBV9
j_gene: TRBJ2-1
abundance: NA

CDR3aa: CASSSPSDRNRGYGYTF
CDR3nt: TGTGCCAGCAGTTCCCCGTCCGACAGGAACAGGGGTTATGGCTACACCTTC
d_gene: TRBD1
v_gene: TRBV28
j_gene: TRBJ1-2
abundance: NA

CDR3aa: CASIRGDSGNTIYF
CDR3nt: TGTGCCAGCATCAGGGGTGACTCTGGAAACACCATATATTTT
d_gene: NA
v_gene: TRBV28
j_gene: TRBJ1-3
abundance: NA

CDR3aa: CASSLSSGRDYNEQFF
CDR3nt: TGTGCCAGTAGTCTCTCTAGCGGGAGGGACTACAATGAGCAGTTCTTC
d_gene: TRBD2
v_gene: TRBV19
j_gene: TRBJ2-1
abundance: NA

CDR3aa: CASSHRDRAITGELFF
CDR3nt: TGTGCCAGCAGCCACCGGGACAGAGCTATCACCGGGGAGCTGTTTTTT
d_gene: TRBD1
v_gene: TRBV11-2
j_gene: TRBJ2-2
abundance: NA

CDR3aa: CASSLQGTDTQYF
CDR3nt: TGTGCCAGCAGCCTACAGGGCACAGATACGCAGTATTTT
d_gene: NA
v_gene: TRBV5-6
j_gene: TRBJ2-3
abundance: NA

CDR3aa: CASSLRVSNSYNEQFF
CDR3nt: TGTGCCAGCTCACTAAGGGTCTCAAACTCCTACAATGAGCAGTTCTTC
d_gene: NA
v_gene: TRBV18
j_gene: TRBJ2-1
abundance: once

CDR3aa: CASSWAGTGSQNIQYF
CDR3nt: TGTGCCAGCAGCTGGGCCGGGACAGGGAGCCAAAACATTCAGTACTTC
d_gene: TRBD1
v_gene: TRBV13
j_gene: TRBJ2-4
abundance: once